The 20 T cell receptor beta chains reported below all come from one sample, sequenced in a study of T-cell memory formation after mild COVID-19. Each CDR3 protein is one row after TCRdb ran MiXCR on the 5' RACE reads. The profile covers over 60,000 distinct CDR3 sequences, with over 15% appearing a single time and 31% taken by the ten largest. Source material: PBMCs or a T cell subset sorted from them (not recorded which). The source of these receptors is an adult woman who had mild COVID-19 (a few samples of this study predate the infection). Cell type and time point are not known.

This clonotype is classed as large. This chain connects TRBV6-1 to TRBJ1-1, with D tentatively TRBD1 (5 bases). Germline assignment: CDR1 MNHNS and CDR2 SASEGT. The CDR3 consists of 15 residues. Trimming took off 4 bases at V and 5 bases at J, with 17 bases between the two ends. The CDR3 is CASSGAGLGWTEAFF. For the CDR3, the DNA is TGTGCCAGCAGTGGGGCAGGGTTAGGATGGACTGAAGCTTTCTTT.

The chain carries TRBV7-9 and TRBJ2-2; D is undetermined. The V gene lost 8 bases and the J gene lost 7 bases, with 14 bases spanning the gap. The CDR3 consists of 13 residues. Germline V lookup: CDR1 SEHNR, CDR2 FQNEAQ (reference sequence). The CDR3 region has the DNA TGTGCCAGCGATCAGAGGCACTTCGGGGAGCTGTTTTTT. Translating it yields CASDQRHFGELFF.

The rearrangement joins TRBV29-1 to TRBJ1-2, with D perhaps matching TRBD1 (6 bases). The CDR3 spans 13 residues. CDR1 and CDR2 from the germline V gene are SQVTM and ANQGSEA. V dropped 3 bases and J dropped 8 bases, with 16 bases sitting between them. The CDR3 coding sequence is TGCAGCGTTGAGCCACCGGGGGGGCCCGGCTACACCTTC. Its translation is CSVEPPGGPGYTF.

V and J are TRBV14 and TRBJ2-1; D perhaps matches TRBD2 (5 bases). Germline values: CDR1 SGHDN, CDR2 FVKESK. The CDR3 covers 14 residues. Deletions cut 3 bases from V and 9 bases from J, with 15 bases between. CDR3 DNA: TGTGCCAGCAGCCAGAGGGCGATGAGAGGTGAGCAGTTCTTC. Its translation: CASSQRAMRGEQFF.

This chain connects TRBV24-1 to TRBJ2-6; D uncertain. CDR3 length equals 13 residues. From germline, CDR1 is KGHDR and CDR2 SFDVKD. The ends were cut back, 3 bases at V and 2 bases at J, with 1 base in the middle. As DNA, the CDR3 is TGTGCCACCAGTGATACTGGGGCCAACGTCCTGACTTTC. Translating it yields CATSDTGANVLTF.

This clonotype appeared a few times. This sequence joins TRBV5-1 and TRBJ2-2, with a tentative D call TRBD1 (6 bases). CDR1 and CDR2 (germline): SGHRS, YFSETQ. The CDR3 runs to 15 residues. V dropped 0 bases and J dropped 7 bases, with 13 bases sitting between them. The CDR3 region has the DNA TGCGCCAGCAGCTTGGGCAGGGGTATTGGCGGGGAGCTGTTTTTT. Protein product: CASSLGRGIGGELFF.

The chain links TRBV9 to TRBJ2-2; D might be TRBD1 or TRBD2, each matching 5 bases. In germline, CDR1 is SGDLS, CDR2 YYNGEE. V was cut by 0 bases and J by 4 bases, with 10 bases left in between. The CDR3 runs 15 residues. CDR3 in DNA: TGTGCCAGCAGCGTAGTCTCTGGGACCACCGGGGAGCTGTTTTTT. This encodes CASSVVSGTTGELFF.

This clonotype came up a few times. The genes are TRBV2 and TRBJ2-7; 8 nucleotides match TRBD1. Losses at the gene ends were 6 bases for V and 5 bases for J; bases not matched to a gene: 9. Germline V gives CDR1 SNHLY, CDR2 FYNNEI. This CDR3 has 14 amino acids. The DNA of the CDR3 is TGTGCCAGCAGGGACAGGGAGAGAAGGGACGAGCAGTACTTC. Translation gives CASRDRERRDEQYF.

A few counts support this clonotype. The chain couples TRBV7-9 to TRBJ2-7; D is perhaps TRBD1 (6 bases). Germline V gives CDR1 SEHNR, CDR2 FQNEAQ (reference sequence). The ends were cut back, 2 bases at V and 3 bases at J, with 14 bases in the middle. This CDR3 region has 15 residues. CDR3: CASSLSAGQLYEQYF. The CDR3 region has the DNA TGTGCCAGCAGCTTAAGCGCCGGACAGCTCTACGAGCAGTACTTC.

V and J are TRBV13 and TRBJ2-7, with D maybe TRBD2 (5 bases). The V and J ends lost 1 base and 3 bases respectively, with 10 bases between them. Looked up from germline, CDR1 is PRHDT and CDR2 is FYEKMQ (reference sequence). This CDR3 is 14 amino acids long. CDR3 in amino acids: CASSLDPGFYEQYF. The CDR3, as DNA: TGTGCCAGCAGCTTAGATCCGGGATTCTACGAGCAGTACTTC.

This clonotype was seen a few times. CDR3 DNA: TGCGCCAGCAGCCCGTGGACAGGGGGAGGTACCGGGGAGCTGTTTTTT. Residues: CASSPWTGGGTGELFF. V gene TRBV4-1 combines with J gene TRBJ2-2, with 10 bases aligning to TRBD1. CDR1 is MGHRA, CDR2 YSYEKL, per germline. The V gene end was trimmed by 4 bases and the J gene end by 5 bases; junction bases not matched to a gene: 7. The CDR3 spans 16 residues.

This clonotype was counted only a few times. The chain combines TRBV20-1 with TRBJ1-2; 7 bases align to TRBD1. Looked up from germline, CDR1 is DFQATT and CDR2 is SNEGSKA (reference sequence). V shed 6 bases, J shed 8 bases, and the junction held 9 bases outside the gene matches. This CDR3 has 12 residues. The CDR3 region is CSAWKGAWGYTF. DNA of the CDR3: TGCAGTGCATGGAAGGGGGCATGGGGCTACACCTTC.

Within the sample, this clonotype is large (0.1 to 1%). The rearrangement joins TRBV7-8 to TRBJ2-3, with unresolved D. Germline V gene data show CDR1 as SGHVS and CDR2 as FQNEAQ. There are 17 residues in the CDR3. Trimming stripped 5 bases from V and 0 bases from J, with 18 bases between. CDR3 sequence: CASSGPLTATSTDTQYF. CDR3 DNA: TGTGCCAGCAGCGGGCCCTTGACGGCGACTAGCACAGATACGCAGTATTTT.

The V call is TRBV14, the J call TRBJ2-7; 9 bases match TRBD1. The trim removed 1 base at V and 3 bases at J, leaving 4 bases unmatched. Germline V gene data show CDR1 as SGHDN and CDR2 as FVKESK. This CDR3 has 15 amino acids. DNA of the CDR3: TGTGCCAGCAGCCAAGGACAGGGGGTCTACTACGAGCAGTACTTC. Translated, it gives CASSQGQGVYYEQYF.

The chain joins TRBV27 to TRBJ2-1, with 10 nucleotides matching TRBD1. Germline CDR1 and CDR2: MNHEY and SMNVEV (reference sequence). V shed 5 bases, J shed 8 bases, and the junction held 12 bases outside the gene matches. CDR3 length: 16 residues. The CDR3 region has the DNA TGTGCCAGCAGTCCCCACCCGGGACAGGGGACCCATGAGCAGTTCTTC. This codes for CASSPHPGQGTHEQFF.

V gene TRBV6-2 or TRBV6-3 combines with J gene TRBJ2-1, with unresolved D. Trimming removed 2 bases from V and 9 bases from J, with 23 bases in between. CDR3 length: 17 residues. Germline loops: CDR1 MNHEY, CDR2 SVGEGT. The CDR3 is CASSYPPGKLGYLEQFF. CDR3 nucleotide sequence: TGTGCCAGCAGTTACCCCCCGGGTAAGCTAGGTTATCTTGAGCAGTTCTTC.

V usage is TRBV24-1 and J usage is TRBJ2-2; D unresolved. V shed 3 bases and J shed 6 bases, with 10 bases lying between them. This CDR3 is 14 amino acids long. CDR1 KGHDR and CDR2 SFDVKD come from the germline V gene. The CDR3 bases are TGTGCCACCAGTGATCTAGTCCCGTCCGGGGAGCTGTTTTTT. Translated: CATSDLVPSGELFF.

This chain connects TRBV12-3 or TRBV12-4 to TRBJ2-1, with 7 nucleotides matching TRBD2. Germline trimming cut 10 bases from V and 3 bases from J; bases unmatched to any gene: 6. CDR3 length: 13 residues. The DNA of the CDR3 is TGTGCCACCCACCTAGCGGACTACAATGAGCAGTTCTTC. Translation gives CATHLADYNEQFF.

The V call is TRBV6-1, the J call TRBJ1-6, with D unresolved. The CDR3 consists of 13 residues. CDR1 is MNHNS, CDR2 SASEGT, per germline. Trimming pared 7 bases from V and 14 bases from J, leaving 18 bases between. In DNA, the CDR3 is TGTGCCAGCAACCCGGGCGATGGTTGGGCCCTCCACTTT. It yields the protein CASNPGDGWALHF.

This clonotype was observed a few times. J is TRBJ2-7 and V is TRBV20-1; D is unresolved. This CDR3 is built from 13 residues. Germline CDR1 and CDR2: DFQATT and SNEGSKA (reference sequence). Trimming pared 1 base from V and 5 bases from J, leaving 12 bases between. This CDR3 reads CSARAPWGDEQYF. CDR3 DNA: TGCAGTGCTAGAGCTCCCTGGGGTGACGAGCAGTACTTC.